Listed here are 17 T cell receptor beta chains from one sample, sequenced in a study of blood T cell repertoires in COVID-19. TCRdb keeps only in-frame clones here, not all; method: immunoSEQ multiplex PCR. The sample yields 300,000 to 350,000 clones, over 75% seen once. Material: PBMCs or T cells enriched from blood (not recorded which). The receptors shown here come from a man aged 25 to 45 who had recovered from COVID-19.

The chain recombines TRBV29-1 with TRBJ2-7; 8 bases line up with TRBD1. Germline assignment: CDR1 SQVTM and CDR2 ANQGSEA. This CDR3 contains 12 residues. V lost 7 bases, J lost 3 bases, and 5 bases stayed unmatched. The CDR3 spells CSARDRSYEQYF. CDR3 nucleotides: TGCAGCGCCCGGGACAGGAGCTACGAGCAGTACTTC.

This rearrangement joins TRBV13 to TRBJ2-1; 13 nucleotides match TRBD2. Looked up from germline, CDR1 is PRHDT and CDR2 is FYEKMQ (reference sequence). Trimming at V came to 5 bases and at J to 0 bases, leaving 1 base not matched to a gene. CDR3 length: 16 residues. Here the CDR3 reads CASSTSGGDSYNEQFF. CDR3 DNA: TGTGCCAGCAGCACTAGCGGGGGGGACTCCTACAATGAGCAGTTCTTC.

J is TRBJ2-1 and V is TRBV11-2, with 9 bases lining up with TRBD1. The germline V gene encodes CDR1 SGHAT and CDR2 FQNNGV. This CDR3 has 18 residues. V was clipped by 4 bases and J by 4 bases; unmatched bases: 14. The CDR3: CASSYTRFTGTGYNEQFF. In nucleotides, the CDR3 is TGTGCCAGCAGCTACACACGGTTCACGGGGACAGGGTACAATGAGCAGTTCTTC.

The CDR3 bases are TGTGCCATCAGTGAGAACGACAGGGCGCGGGAAAAACTGTTTTTT. It yields the protein CAISENDRAREKLFF. The chain combines TRBV10-3 with TRBJ1-4, with 7 positions matching TRBD1. This CDR3 comprises 15 residues. The V gene's germline CDR1 is ENHRY and CDR2 SYGVKD. V lost 2 bases to trimming and J lost 8 bases; unmatched junction nucleotides: 8.

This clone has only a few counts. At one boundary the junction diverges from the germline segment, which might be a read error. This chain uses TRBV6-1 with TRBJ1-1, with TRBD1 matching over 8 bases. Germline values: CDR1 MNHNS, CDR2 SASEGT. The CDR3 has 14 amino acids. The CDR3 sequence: CASSQAGTGVEAFF. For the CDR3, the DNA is TGTGCCAGCAGTCAAGCCGGGACAGGCGTTGAAGCTTTCTTT.

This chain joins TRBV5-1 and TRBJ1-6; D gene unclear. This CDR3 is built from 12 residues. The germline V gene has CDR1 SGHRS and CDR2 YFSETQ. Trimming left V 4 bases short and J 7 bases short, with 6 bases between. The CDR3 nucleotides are TGCGCCAGCAGCCAACAGAATTCACCCCTCCACTTT. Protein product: CASSQQNSPLHF.

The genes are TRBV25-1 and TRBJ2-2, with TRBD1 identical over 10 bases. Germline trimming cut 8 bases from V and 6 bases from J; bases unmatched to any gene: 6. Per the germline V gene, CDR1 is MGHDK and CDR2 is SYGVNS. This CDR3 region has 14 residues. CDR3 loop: CASSKTGGAGELFF. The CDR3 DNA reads TGTGCCAGCTCAAAGACAGGGGGCGCCGGGGAGCTGTTTTTT.

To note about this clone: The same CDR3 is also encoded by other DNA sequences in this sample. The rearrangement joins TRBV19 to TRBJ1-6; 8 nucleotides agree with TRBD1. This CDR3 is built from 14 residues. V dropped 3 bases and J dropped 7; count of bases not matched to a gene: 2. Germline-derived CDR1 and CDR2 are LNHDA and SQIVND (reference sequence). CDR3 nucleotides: TGTGCCAGTAGTATTACAGGGGGGAATTCACCCCTCCACTTT. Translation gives CASSITGGNSPLHF.

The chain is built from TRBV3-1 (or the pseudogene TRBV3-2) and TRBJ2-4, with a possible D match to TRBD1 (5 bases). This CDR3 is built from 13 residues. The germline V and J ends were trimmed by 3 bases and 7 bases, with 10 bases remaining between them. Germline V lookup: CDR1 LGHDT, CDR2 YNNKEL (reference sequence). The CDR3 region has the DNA TGTGCCAGCAGCCAGGAGCCAGGGAACATTCAGTACTTC. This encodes CASSQEPGNIQYF.

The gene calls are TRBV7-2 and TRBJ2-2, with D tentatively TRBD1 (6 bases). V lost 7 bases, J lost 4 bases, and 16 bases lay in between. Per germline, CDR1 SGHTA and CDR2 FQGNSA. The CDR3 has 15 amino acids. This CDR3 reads CASTQSRGSTGELFF. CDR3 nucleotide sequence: TGTGCCAGCACCCAAAGTAGGGGGAGCACCGGGGAGCTGTTTTTT.

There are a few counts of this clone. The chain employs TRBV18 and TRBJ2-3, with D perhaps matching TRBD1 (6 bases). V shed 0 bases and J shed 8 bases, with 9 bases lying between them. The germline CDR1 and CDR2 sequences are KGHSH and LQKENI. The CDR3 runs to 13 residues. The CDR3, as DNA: TGTGCCAGCTCACCACCGGGGGCAGGTACGCAGTATTTT. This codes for CASSPPGAGTQYF.

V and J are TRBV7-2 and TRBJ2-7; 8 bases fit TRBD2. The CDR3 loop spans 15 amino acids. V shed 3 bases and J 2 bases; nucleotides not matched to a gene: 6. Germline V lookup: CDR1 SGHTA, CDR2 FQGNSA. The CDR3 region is CASSLKAGATYEQYF. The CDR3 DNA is TGTGCCAGCAGCTTGAAAGCGGGGGCCACCTACGAGCAGTACTTC.

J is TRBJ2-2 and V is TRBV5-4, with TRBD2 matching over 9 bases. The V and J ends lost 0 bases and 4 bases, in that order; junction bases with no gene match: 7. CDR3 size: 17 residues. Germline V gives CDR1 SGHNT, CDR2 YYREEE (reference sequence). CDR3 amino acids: CASSLGRGGAFTGELFF. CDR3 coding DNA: TGTGCCAGCAGCTTGGGGCGCGGGGGGGCGTTCACCGGGGAGCTGTTTTTT.

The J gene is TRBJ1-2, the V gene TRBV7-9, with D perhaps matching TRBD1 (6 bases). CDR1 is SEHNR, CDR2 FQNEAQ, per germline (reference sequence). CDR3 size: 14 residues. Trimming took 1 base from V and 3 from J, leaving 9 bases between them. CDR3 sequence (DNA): TGTGCCAGCAGCTTAGTAGGGGGATACTATGGCTACACCTTC. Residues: CASSLVGGYYGYTF.

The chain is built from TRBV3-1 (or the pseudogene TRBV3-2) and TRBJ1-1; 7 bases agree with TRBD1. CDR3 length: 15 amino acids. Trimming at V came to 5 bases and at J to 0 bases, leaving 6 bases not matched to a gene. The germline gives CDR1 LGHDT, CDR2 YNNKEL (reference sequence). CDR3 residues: CASSKPGQMNTEAFF. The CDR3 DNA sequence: TGTGCCAGCAGCAAACCGGGACAGATGAACACTGAAGCTTTCTTT.

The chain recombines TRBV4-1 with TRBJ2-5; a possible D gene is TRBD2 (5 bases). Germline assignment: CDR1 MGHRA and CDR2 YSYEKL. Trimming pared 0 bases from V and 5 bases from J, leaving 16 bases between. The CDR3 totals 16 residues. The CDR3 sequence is CASSQEGFEGWETQYF. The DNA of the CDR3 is TGCGCCAGCAGCCAAGAGGGGTTTGAGGGTTGGGAGACCCAGTACTTC.

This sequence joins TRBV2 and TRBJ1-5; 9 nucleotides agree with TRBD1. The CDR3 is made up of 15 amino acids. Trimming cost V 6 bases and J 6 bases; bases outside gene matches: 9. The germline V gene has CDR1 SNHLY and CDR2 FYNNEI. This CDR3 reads CASRAGQGPFQPQHF. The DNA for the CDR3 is TGTGCCAGCAGGGCGGGACAGGGACCCTTTCAGCCCCAGCATTTT.